This TCR beta chain appears in the sequencing data of a study of blood T cell repertoires in COVID-19. The repertoire was sequenced with immunoSEQ multiplex PCR; TCRdb's copy has only in-frame clones and lacks some. The table lists 210,000 or so clones, approximately 91% of them singletons. V lost 0 bases to trimming and J lost 2 bases, with 6 bases between them. CDR3 length equals 13 residues. The V gene's germline CDR1 is SGDLS and CDR2 YYNGEE. The TCR sequence derives from a woman in her forties who had recovered from COVID-19. This chain connects TRBV9 to TRBJ2-7; D is ambiguous. Sequenced: peripheral blood. The CDR3 sequence: CASSVGVAYEQYF. The CDR3 DNA is TGTGCCAGCAGCGTAGGTGTAGCCTACGAGCAGTACTTC.